The following is a T cell receptor (beta chain) sequence with its context. Antigen specificity is unknown. These data originate in a study of T-cell reconstitution after alpha-beta-depleted transplantation in children. General study results and limits: Hyperexpanded clones declined; after one year, newly produced T cells mostly supplied diversity. High day-60 TCRbeta diversity in some patients came from surviving recipient T cells and thymic progenitors. Reports say that about two months after transplant, the alpha-beta T cells came out of several hundred graft clones that had expanded.

Unique molecular identifiers were used to barcode this TCRbeta library. MiXCR, run by TCRdb on the PCR reads, gives a single entry per CDR3 protein. The data contain some 78,000 distinct CDR3 sequences, 13% to 15% of them singletons. Germline V lookup: CDR1 DFQATT, CDR2 SNEGSKA (reference sequence). Deletions cut 0 bases from V and 0 bases from J, with 12 bases between. The CDR3 runs to 15 residues. This TCR was recovered from a male patient aged 2-10 years who had a stem cell transplant for acute lymphoblastic leukemia, so the T cells may come from the graft donor. The chain links TRBV20-1 to TRBJ2-7; D is unclear. Sequences were derived from PBMCs, mostly from graft donor cells, sampled 180 days after TCRalphabeta/CD19-depleted stem cell transplant. The CDR3 nucleotides read TGCAGTGCTAGAGATGACTCCCCACGCTCCTACGAGCAGTACTTC. This codes for CSARDDSPRSYEQYF.